Presented here are 7 T cell receptor beta chains from one specimen sequenced in a study of beta chain features in type 1 diabetes. What these receptors recognize is not known. The study reverse transcribed the entire isolated RNA, so it sequenced expressed TCRB transcripts. Here immunoSEQ multiplex PCR was the method, and the copy in TCRdb shows in-frame clones only, minus some. The sample has 500,000 to 800,000 clones, around 11% seen once. Study-level results: Among all four CD4+ subsets, Type 1 diabetes patients had TCRB CDR3s that were moderately but significantly shorter.

The specimen was naive CD4+ T cells from blood. The receptors here all came from a man aged 30 to 39 with type 1 diabetes.

The chain uses TRBV6-6 and TRBJ1-6, with 7 bases identical to TRBD1. V was clipped by 3 bases and J by 7 bases; unmatched bases: 9. Germline CDR1 is MNHNY and CDR2 is SVGAGI (reference sequence). The CDR3 covers 16 residues. The CDR3 loop reads CASSYASGTENSPLHF. The CDR3 DNA follows: TGTGCCAGCAGTTATGCCTCCGGGACAGAGAATTCACCCCTCCACTTT.

The chain combines TRBV5-1 with TRBJ2-3; D gene ambiguous. The CDR3 totals 15 residues. Germline loops: CDR1 SGHRS, CDR2 YFSETQ. Trimming removed 1 base at V and 1 base at J, with 10 bases between. The CDR3 sequence: CASSLMDPRTDTQYF. The DNA for the CDR3 is TGCGCCAGCAGCTTGATGGACCCCCGCACAGATACGCAGTATTTT.

The CDR3 protein is CASSVSRLAGNNEQFF. The CDR3 region has the DNA TGTGCCAGCAGCGTAAGTAGGCTAGCGGGGAACAATGAGCAGTTCTTC. The chain employs TRBV9 and TRBJ2-1, with TRBD2 matching over 9 bases. The germline CDR1 and CDR2 sequences are SGDLS and YYNGEE. V lost 1 base and J lost 5; bases outside the gene matches: 7. CDR3 length equals 16 residues.

The gene calls are TRBV9 and TRBJ2-2; 10 bases line up with TRBD1. Germline V gives CDR1 SGDLS, CDR2 YYNGEE. This CDR3 spans 15 amino acids. With V trimmed by 4 bases and J by 5 bases, 5 bases remained unmatched. The CDR3 reads CASSMWTGGTGELFF. CDR3 DNA: TGTGCCAGCAGCATGTGGACAGGGGGGACCGGGGAGCTGTTTTTT.

The rearrangement joins TRBV19 to TRBJ2-6, with D uncertain. The V gene's germline CDR1 is LNHDA and CDR2 SQIVND (reference sequence). Between the trimmed V and J ends, which lost 3 bases and 0 bases, there was a span of 9 bases. This CDR3 has 16 amino acids. This chain's CDR3 is CASSMRRSSGANVLTF. In DNA, the CDR3 is TGTGCCAGTAGTATGCGACGGTCCTCTGGGGCCAACGTCCTGACTTTC. The full variable domain, with the rest looked up from reference TRBV19 and TRBJ2-6, is DGGITQSPKYLFRKEGQNVTLSCEQNLNHDAMYWYRQDPGQGLRLIYYSQIVNDFQKGDIAEGYSVSREKKESFPLTVTSAQKNPTAFYLCASSMRRSSGANVLTFGAGSRLTVL.

V usage is TRBV30 and J usage is TRBJ1-5, with TRBD1 matching 7 bases. Per the germline V gene, CDR1 is GTSNPN and CDR2 is SVGIG (reference sequence). This CDR3 comprises 13 residues. V shed 5 bases and J 2 bases; nucleotides not matched to a gene: 3. In nucleotides, the CDR3 is TGTGCCTGGGCTCAGGGGGGCAATCAGCCCCAGCATTTT. Translated: CAWAQGGNQPQHF.

CDR3 loop: CASSGKDPPPEQYF. The DNA of the CDR3 is TGTGCCAGCAGTGGGAAGGATCCCCCGCCGGAGCAGTACTTC. The genes are TRBV2 and TRBJ2-7; D gene unclear. Trimming removed 4 bases from V and 7 bases from J, with 17 bases in between. The CDR3 is 14 residues long. Germline V gene sequence: CDR1 SNHLY, CDR2 FYNNEI.